Listed below are T cell receptor beta chains from one sample, sequenced in a study of cytomegalovirus exposure and HLA in healthy donors. Clones were read by immunoSEQ multiplex PCR, and TCRdb kept only the in-frame ones, dropping some. Of roughly 65,000 clones in the sample, around 90% were seen once. Source material: PBMCs. All receptors derive from a young man in good health and CMV-seronegative. CDR3s include the opening cysteine and the closing phenylalanine or tryptophan. The order of the fields is J gene, D gene, clone size, V gene, CDR3 protein, CDR3 DNA. The D gene is left open where the match is weak. Some rows mark clone size as missing; the rest say once, few, many or name a class of expanded clone.

J gene: TRBJ2-1; D gene: -; clone size: once; V gene: TRBV19; CDR3 protein: CASSIESGTLSDEQFF; CDR3 DNA: TGTGCCAGTAGTATAGAAAGCGGCACCCTATCGGATGAGCAGTTCTTC
J gene: TRBJ2-1; D gene: TRBD1; clone size: -; V gene: TRBV9; CDR3 protein: CASSVVGTAYNEQFF; CDR3 DNA: TGTGCCAGCAGCGTAGTAGGGACAGCCTACAATGAGCAGTTCTTC
J gene: TRBJ1-2; D gene: -; clone size: -; V gene: TRBV21-1; CDR3 protein: CASSSQGGNGYTF; CDR3 DNA: TGTGCCAGCAGTTCACAGGGGGGGAATGGCTACACCTTC
J gene: TRBJ2-5; D gene: TRBD1; clone size: -; V gene: TRBV5-1; CDR3 protein: CASSLFGRGQMSLRETQYF; CDR3 DNA: TGCGCCAGCAGCTTGTTCGGCAGGGGGCAAATGTCGCTTCGGGAGACCCAGTACTTC
J gene: TRBJ2-6; D gene: TRBD1; clone size: -; V gene: TRBV28; CDR3 protein: CASSRGQGRFGANVLTF; CDR3 DNA: TGTGCCAGCAGCCGGGGACAGGGGAGATTCGGGGCCAACGTCCTGACTTTC
J gene: TRBJ2-7; D gene: -; clone size: -; V gene: TRBV5-1; CDR3 protein: CASSLLVGGRPYEQYF; CDR3 DNA: TGCGCCAGCAGCTTGTTGGTGGGGGGAAGGCCCTACGAGCAGTACTTC
J gene: TRBJ1-1; D gene: TRBD1; clone size: once; V gene: TRBV18; CDR3 protein: CASSRNTGTGFAEAFF; CDR3 DNA: TGTGCCAGCTCACGAAATACCGGGACAGGGTTCGCTGAAGCTTTCTTT
J gene: TRBJ2-6; D gene: TRBD1; clone size: once; V gene: TRBV2; CDR3 protein: CAPGQGINSGANVLTF; CDR3 DNA: TGTGCCCCGGGACAGGGGATTAATTCTGGGGCCAACGTCCTGACTTTC
J gene: TRBJ1-1; D gene: -; clone size: -; V gene: TRBV5-1; CDR3 protein: CASSLKRNGGEAFF; CDR3 DNA: TGCGCCAGCAGCTTGAAGAGGAACGGGGGTGAAGCTTTCTTT
J gene: TRBJ1-2; D gene: TRBD1; clone size: -; V gene: TRBV5-6; CDR3 protein: CASSLRTGTGPNGYTF; CDR3 DNA: TGTGCCAGCAGCCTAAGAACGGGGACAGGTCCTAACGGCTACACCTTC
J gene: TRBJ2-2; D gene: TRBD1; clone size: -; V gene: TRBV28; CDR3 protein: CASTRLRGRYTGELFF; CDR3 DNA: TGTGCCAGCACCCGCCTGAGGGGGCGGTACACCGGGGAGCTGTTTTTT
J gene: TRBJ1-2; D gene: TRBD1; clone size: once; V gene: TRBV29-1; CDR3 protein: CSVETGTGGGYTF; CDR3 DNA: TGCAGCGTTGAAACGGGGACAGGGGGTGGCTACACCTTC
J gene: TRBJ2-1; D gene: TRBD1; clone size: -; V gene: TRBV13; CDR3 protein: CASSTFGTGRSNEQFF; CDR3 DNA: TGTGCCAGCAGCACCTTCGGGACAGGGAGGAGTAATGAGCAGTTCTTC
J gene: TRBJ2-7; D gene: -; clone size: -; V gene: TRBV28; CDR3 protein: CASSLNVRSEQYF; CDR3 DNA: TGTGCCAGCAGCCTAAACGTTCGATCTGAGCAGTACTTC
J gene: TRBJ1-5; D gene: -; clone size: -; V gene: TRBV7-9; CDR3 protein: CASSFSWDGGIQPQHF; CDR3 DNA: TGTGCCAGCAGTTTTTCGTGGGACGGGGGTATTCAGCCCCAGCATTTT
J gene: TRBJ1-5; D gene: TRBD1; clone size: -; V gene: TRBV7-2; CDR3 protein: CASSLGGDRAHQPQHF; CDR3 DNA: TGTGCCAGCAGCTTAGGTGGGGACAGGGCGCATCAGCCCCAGCATTTT
J gene: TRBJ2-7; D gene: -; clone size: -; V gene: TRBV28; CDR3 protein: CASSTRQETAHEQYF; CDR3 DNA: TGTGCCAGCAGTACCCGACAGGAGACGGCACACGAGCAGTACTTC
J gene: TRBJ1-2; D gene: -; clone size: -; V gene: TRBV29-1; CDR3 protein: CSLGADYGYTF; CDR3 DNA: TGCAGCTTGGGGGCTGACTATGGCTACACCTTC
J gene: TRBJ2-3; D gene: TRBD2; clone size: -; V gene: TRBV2; CDR3 protein: CASSDGTSGGTDTQYF; CDR3 DNA: TGTGCCAGCAGTGACGGGACTAGCGGAGGCACAGATACGCAGTATTTT
J gene: TRBJ2-3; D gene: -; clone size: -; V gene: TRBV5-4; CDR3 protein: CASSLAGTQYF; CDR3 DNA: TGTGCCAGCAGCCTCGCGGGTACGCAGTATTTT
J gene: TRBJ1-2; D gene: TRBD1; clone size: once; V gene: TRBV28; CDR3 protein: CASSVNRGIGYGYTF; CDR3 DNA: TGTGCCAGCAGTGTAAACAGGGGGATCGGGTATGGCTACACCTTC
J gene: TRBJ2-7; D gene: TRBD1; clone size: -; V gene: TRBV5-6; CDR3 protein: CASSPGTGAYEQYF; CDR3 DNA: TGTGCCAGCAGCCCCGGGACAGGGGCCTACGAGCAGTACTTC
J gene: TRBJ1-1; D gene: -; clone size: -; V gene: TRBV5-1; CDR3 protein: CASSLAFVTEAFF; CDR3 DNA: TGCGCCAGCAGCTTGGCCTTTGTCACTGAAGCTTTCTTT
J gene: TRBJ2-1; D gene: TRBD1; clone size: few; V gene: TRBV6-1; CDR3 protein: CASVAGQGADEQFF; CDR3 DNA: TGTGCCAGCGTCGCGGGACAGGGGGCCGATGAGCAGTTCTTC
J gene: TRBJ2-1; D gene: TRBD2; clone size: -; V gene: TRBV9; CDR3 protein: CASSDPLAGYDNEQFF; CDR3 DNA: TGTGCCAGCAGCGACCCGCTAGCGGGATATGACAATGAGCAGTTCTTC
J gene: TRBJ1-4; D gene: -; clone size: few; V gene: TRBV6-1; CDR3 protein: CASRSTSVAEKLFF; CDR3 DNA: TGTGCCAGCAGGTCGACTTCCGTGGCGGAAAAACTGTTTTTT
J gene: TRBJ2-7; D gene: TRBD1; clone size: -; V gene: TRBV10-3; CDR3 protein: CAISDPTEDSGTGYPYEQYF; CDR3 DNA: TGTGCCATCAGTGACCCCACGGAAGATTCCGGGACAGGGTACCCTTACGAGCAGTACTTC
J gene: TRBJ2-5; D gene: TRBD1; clone size: -; V gene: TRBV4-2; CDR3 protein: CASSLGGQGKETQYF; CDR3 DNA: TGTGCCAGCAGCCTGGGGGGACAGGGAAAAGAGACCCAGTACTTC
J gene: TRBJ2-1; D gene: -; clone size: -; V gene: TRBV2; CDR3 protein: CASSEQGRKRTSYNEQFF; CDR3 DNA: TGTGCCAGCAGTGAACAAGGTCGTAAGCGGACCTCCTACAATGAGCAGTTCTTC
J gene: TRBJ2-2; D gene: -; clone size: -; V gene: TRBV29-1; CDR3 protein: CSVVGGGGRGTGELFF; CDR3 DNA: TGCAGCGTTGTTGGGGGGGGCGGAAGGGGCACCGGGGAGCTGTTTTTT
J gene: TRBJ2-7; D gene: -; clone size: -; V gene: TRBV20-1; CDR3 protein: CSAKFGREQYF; CDR3 DNA: TGCAGTGCTAAGTTTGGGAGAGAGCAGTACTTC
J gene: TRBJ1-3; D gene: -; clone size: -; V gene: TRBV5-4; CDR3 protein: CASSSDRPGNTIYF; CDR3 DNA: TGTGCCAGCAGCTCCGACAGGCCCGGAAACACCATATATTTT
J gene: TRBJ1-1; D gene: -; clone size: -; V gene: TRBV4-3; CDR3 protein: CASSLLGGDTEAFF; CDR3 DNA: TGCGCCAGCAGCCTCCTGGGGGGGGACACTGAAGCTTTCTTT
J gene: TRBJ2-7; D gene: TRBD1; clone size: once; V gene: TRBV9; CDR3 protein: CASSDGQEYEQYF; CDR3 DNA: TGTGCCAGCAGCGACGGACAGGAGTACGAGCAGTACTTC
J gene: TRBJ2-5; D gene: TRBD2; clone size: -; V gene: TRBV5-1; CDR3 protein: CASSLNGAGGSETQYF; CDR3 DNA: TGCGCCAGCAGCTTAAATGGAGCGGGAGGGTCAGAGACCCAGTACTTC
J gene: TRBJ2-1; D gene: TRBD2; clone size: -; V gene: TRBV6-5; CDR3 protein: CASSYSSGRSYEQFF; CDR3 DNA: TGTGCCAGCAGTTACTCGAGCGGGAGGTCCTATGAGCAGTTCTTC
J gene: TRBJ2-5; D gene: -; clone size: few; V gene: TRBV2; CDR3 protein: CASSGRRDSGKIQETQYF; CDR3 DNA: TGTGCCAGCAGCGGTCGGAGGGACTCCGGAAAGATTCAAGAGACCCAGTACTTC
J gene: TRBJ1-5; D gene: TRBD1; clone size: -; V gene: TRBV9; CDR3 protein: CASSKIGTVNQPQHF; CDR3 DNA: TGTGCCAGCAGCAAAATAGGGACAGTCAATCAGCCCCAGCATTTT
J gene: TRBJ2-7; D gene: TRBD2; clone size: -; V gene: TRBV9; CDR3 protein: CASSLDQRELLGEQYF; CDR3 DNA: TGTGCCAGCAGCTTAGACCAGCGGGAGCTTCTGGGGGAGCAGTACTTC
J gene: TRBJ2-5; D gene: TRBD1; clone size: once; V gene: TRBV5-8; CDR3 protein: CASSFRDRQETQYF; CDR3 DNA: TGTGCCAGCAGCTTCCGGGACAGGCAGGAGACCCAGTACTTC
J gene: TRBJ2-1; D gene: TRBD1; clone size: -; V gene: TRBV6-1; CDR3 protein: CASSEKVAGQGIWNEQFF; CDR3 DNA: TGTGCCAGCAGTGAAAAAGTAGCGGGACAGGGGATTTGGAATGAGCAGTTCTTC
J gene: TRBJ1-1; D gene: -; clone size: -; V gene: TRBV29-1; CDR3 protein: CSSRGVGQANTEAFF; CDR3 DNA: TGCAGCTCTCGTGGGGTCGGACAAGCGAACACTGAAGCTTTCTTT
J gene: TRBJ2-3; D gene: TRBD2; clone size: -; V gene: TRBV5-8; CDR3 protein: CASSLLAGVTDTQYF; CDR3 DNA: TGTGCCAGCAGCTTACTAGCGGGAGTTACAGATACGCAGTATTTT
J gene: TRBJ2-7; D gene: TRBD2; clone size: -; V gene: TRBV6-5; CDR3 protein: CASRTGSGRSEQYF; CDR3 DNA: TGTGCCAGCAGAACGGGTAGCGGGAGATCCGAGCAGTACTTC
J gene: TRBJ2-7; D gene: TRBD2; clone size: -; V gene: TRBV7-2; CDR3 protein: CASSRVLAGNSYEQYF; CDR3 DNA: TGTGCCAGCAGCCGCGTACTAGCGGGGAACTCCTACGAGCAGTACTTC
J gene: TRBJ2-1; D gene: TRBD2; clone size: -; V gene: TRBV29-1; CDR3 protein: CSSLGLAGGLPYNEQFF; CDR3 DNA: TGCAGCTCACTGGGACTAGCGGGAGGGCTCCCCTACAATGAGCAGTTCTTC
J gene: TRBJ1-1; D gene: -; clone size: -; V gene: TRBV19; CDR3 protein: CASSIPGERTEAFF; CDR3 DNA: TGTGCCAGTAGTATCCCGGGGGAGCGCACTGAAGCTTTCTTT
J gene: TRBJ1-1; D gene: -; clone size: -; V gene: TRBV19; CDR3 protein: CASKSLRLEAFF; CDR3 DNA: TGTGCCAGTAAGTCCTTGCGGCTTGAAGCTTTCTTT
J gene: TRBJ2-1; D gene: TRBD2; clone size: -; V gene: TRBV18; CDR3 protein: CASSPQGGAGNEQFF; CDR3 DNA: TGTGCCAGCTCACCACAGGGAGGGGCGGGCAATGAGCAGTTCTTC
J gene: TRBJ1-1; D gene: TRBD1; clone size: -; V gene: TRBV27; CDR3 protein: CASSSLGQGPYSDTEAFF; CDR3 DNA: TGTGCCAGCAGTTCCCTCGGACAGGGACCATACTCGGACACTGAAGCTTTCTTT
J gene: TRBJ2-1; D gene: TRBD2; clone size: -; V gene: TRBV19; CDR3 protein: CASSISGMSGDEQFF; CDR3 DNA: TGTGCCAGTAGTATCAGCGGGATGAGTGGCGATGAGCAGTTCTTC
J gene: TRBJ1-2; D gene: TRBD1; clone size: once; V gene: TRBV7-2; CDR3 protein: CASSFGTGYGGYTF; CDR3 DNA: TGTGCCAGCAGCTTTGGGACAGGCTACGGGGGCTACACCTTC